This is a list of T cell receptor beta chains from one sample in a study of cytomegalovirus exposure and HLA in healthy donors. Clones were sequenced by immunoSEQ multiplex PCR, and TCRdb holds only the in-frame ones, with some missing. This sample has over 70,000 clones, with around four fifths found just once. The specimen sequenced was PBMCs. These receptors originate from a male donor in good health and CMV-seropositive. CDR3s include the opening cysteine and the closing phenylalanine or tryptophan. Each record gives: clone size, D gene, J gene, V gene, CDR3 DNA, CDR3 protein. D genes are given only for firm matches. Only some rows state a clone size, as once, few, many or a class for expanded clones.

once | TRBD2 | TRBJ2-2 | TRBV18 | TGTGCCAGCTCCCCAAGTCTAGCGGGAGGAACCGGGGAGCTGTTTTTT | CASSPSLAGGTGELFF
few | . | TRBJ1-5 | TRBV2 | TGTGCCAGCAAGGACGGGGATCAGCCCCAGCATTTT | CASKDGDQPQHF
. | . | TRBJ1-1 | TRBV7-8 | TGTGCCAGCAGCTCAGGCAGGCCCGTCACTGAAGCTTTCTTT | CASSSGRPVTEAFF
. | TRBD2 | TRBJ2-7 | TRBV25-1 | TGTGCCAGCACCAGCCCGGGACTAGCGGGCTCCTACGAGCAGTACTTC | CASTSPGLAGSYEQYF
. | TRBD2 | TRBJ2-7 | TRBV28 | TGTGCCAGCAGTTTGGCCGGGACTAGCAGCCACGAGCAGTACTTC | CASSLAGTSSHEQYF
. | . | TRBJ1-4 | TRBV6-1 | TGTGCCAGCAGTGAACAGGTACAGATGGAAAAACTGTTTTTT | CASSEQVQMEKLFF
few | . | TRBJ1-1 | TRBV9 | TGTGCCAGCAGCTTGTCACATAACACTGAAGCTTTCTTT | CASSLSHNTEAFF
. | TRBD2 | TRBJ2-1 | TRBV5-6 | TGTGCCAGCAGCCCCGGGACTAGCGGGAGTGTGTACAATGAGCAGTTCTTC | CASSPGTSGSVYNEQFF
. | . | TRBJ2-3 | TRBV7-2 | TGTGCCAGCAGCGCGTCGTCCCGGGGTTTGGATACGCAGTATTTT | CASSASSRGLDTQYF
. | . | TRBJ1-1 | TRBV5-1 | TGCGCCAGCAGCTTGGATTACAGCAACACTGAAGCTTTCTTT | CASSLDYSNTEAFF
once | . | TRBJ2-3 | TRBV15 | TGTGCCACCAGCAGAGATAGGAGGAGCACAGATACGCAGTATTTT | CATSRDRRSTDTQYF
. | TRBD2 | TRBJ2-5 | TRBV7-6 | TGTGCCAGCAGCCCCCGGACTAGCTCAGAGACCCAGTACTTC | CASSPRTSSETQYF
. | . | TRBJ1-3 | TRBV6-5 | TGTGCCAGCAGTTACGGGCGCCTTAGCTCTGGAAACACCATATATTTT | CASSYGRLSSGNTIYF
. | TRBD2 | TRBJ2-1 | TRBV9 | TGTGCCAGCAGCGCCCGGGGGGGGAGCTCCTACAATGAGCAGTTCTTC | CASSARGGSSYNEQFF
. | TRBD1 | TRBJ2-3 | TRBV7-9 | TGTGCCAGCAGTCGGCCCAGATTGGACAGGAACGAGCGCACAGATACGCAGTATTTT | CASSRPRLDRNERTDTQYF
. | TRBD2 | TRBJ2-5 | TRBV30 | TGTGCCTGGAAGACTAGCGGGGGGAAGACCCAGTACTTC | CAWKTSGGKTQYF
. | TRBD2 | TRBJ2-2 | TRBV28 | TGTGCCAGCAGTACTACAGGACTAGCGGATACCGGGGAGCTGTTTTTT | CASSTTGLADTGELFF
. | TRBD2 | TRBJ2-3 | TRBV10-1 | TGCGCCAGCAGTAGACTAGCGGGAGGGCCAGATACGCAGTATTTT | CASSRLAGGPDTQYF
few | . | TRBJ1-3 | TRBV6-1 | TGTGCCAGCAGCGACAGTTTCTCTGGAAACACCATATATTTT | CASSDSFSGNTIYF
. | TRBD2 | TRBJ2-1 | TRBV11-2 | TGTGCCAGCAGCTTAGGGGTTAGCGGGATCAATGAGCAGTTCTTC | CASSLGVSGINEQFF
. | . | TRBJ2-2 | TRBV6-6 | TGTGCCAGCAGCTCCGACAGTTCCGGGGAGCTGTTTTTT | CASSSDSSGELFF
. | TRBD1 | TRBJ2-1 | TRBV9 | TGTGCCAGCAGCGCAGACGGACAGGGTAACAATGAGCAGTTCTTC | CASSADGQGNNEQFF
. | . | TRBJ2-1 | TRBV7-8 | TGTGCCAGCAGCCCGACCGGGACTTTGTTCTTC | CASSPTGTLFF
few | TRBD2 | TRBJ2-1 | TRBV9 | TGTGCCAGCGGCGCGGGACTAGCGGCCAATGAGCAGTTCTTC | CASGAGLAANEQFF
medium-sized | TRBD2 | TRBJ2-3 | TRBV4-2 | TGTGCCAGCAGCCGAACGATAGCGGGAGGGCCGGAAGATACGCAGTATTTT | CASSRTIAGGPEDTQYF
. | TRBD2 | TRBJ2-5 | TRBV19 | TGTGCCAGTAATTCGGGACTAGCATTTGAGACCCAGTACTTC | CASNSGLAFETQYF
. | . | TRBJ2-7 | TRBV6-5 | TGTGCCACCCAGTGGTCCTACGAGCAGTACTTC | CATQWSYEQYF
. | . | TRBJ1-1 | TRBV4-1 | TGCGCCAGCACTCAAGGCGGGATGAACACTGAAGCTTTCTTT | CASTQGGMNTEAFF
few | . | TRBJ2-3 | TRBV5-6 | TGTGCCAGCAGCTTGTCTGATACGCAGTATTTT | CASSLSDTQYF
once | . | TRBJ1-2 | TRBV6-4 | TGTGCCAGCAGGAATCGGAACGGGGGCTACACCTTC | CASRNRNGGYTF
. | TRBD2 | TRBJ2-7 | TRBV10-3 | TGTGCCATCAGTCGGACTAGCGAAACCTCCTACGAGCAGTACTTC | CAISRTSETSYEQYF
. | . | TRBJ2-2 | TRBV15 | TGTGCCACCAGGACATTGGGCTCAATGACAAACACCGGGGAGCTGTTTTTT | CATRTLGSMTNTGELFF
. | . | TRBJ1-2 | TRBV15 | TGTGCCACCAGCAGAGATTTGGGCGCGCTGAACTATGGCTACACCTTC | CATSRDLGALNYGYTF
. | . | TRBJ1-5 | TRBV19 | TGTGCCAGTAGTAAGTTCCGGTCCCAGCATTTT | CASSKFRSQHF
. | TRBD2 | TRBJ2-2 | TRBV29-1 | TGCAGCGGGGGAGGGCAACACGGGATCAGGGAGCTGTTTTTT | CSGGGQHGIRELFF
. | . | TRBJ2-1 | TRBV19 | TGTGCCAGTAGTACCTCCGGACTCGTAGGCGATGAGCAGTTCTTC | CASSTSGLVGDEQFF